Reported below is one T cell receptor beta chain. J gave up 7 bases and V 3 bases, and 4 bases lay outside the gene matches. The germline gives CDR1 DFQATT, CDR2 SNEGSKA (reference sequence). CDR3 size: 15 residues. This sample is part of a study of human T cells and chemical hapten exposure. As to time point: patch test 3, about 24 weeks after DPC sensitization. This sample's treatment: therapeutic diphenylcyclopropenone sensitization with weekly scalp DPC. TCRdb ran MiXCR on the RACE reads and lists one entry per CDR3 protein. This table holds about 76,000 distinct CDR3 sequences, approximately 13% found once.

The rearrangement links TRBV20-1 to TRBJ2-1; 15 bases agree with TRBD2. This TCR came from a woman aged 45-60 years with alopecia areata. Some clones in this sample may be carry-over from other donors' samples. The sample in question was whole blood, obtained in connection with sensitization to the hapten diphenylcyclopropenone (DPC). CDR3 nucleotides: TGCAGTGCTAGGGGCGGACTAGCGGGAGGGAATGAGCAGTTCTTC. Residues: CSARGGLAGGNEQFF.